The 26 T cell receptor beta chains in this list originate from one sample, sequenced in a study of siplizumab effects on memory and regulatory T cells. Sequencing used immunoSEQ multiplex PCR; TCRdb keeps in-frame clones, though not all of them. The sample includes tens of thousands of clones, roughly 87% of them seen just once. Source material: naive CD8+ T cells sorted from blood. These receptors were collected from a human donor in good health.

CDR3 DNA: TGTGCTAGTGGTTCGTATATGGACGAGCAGTACTTC. Encoded protein: CASGSYMDEQYF. The chain is built from TRBV12-5 and TRBJ2-7; D call uncertain. The CDR3 has 12 residues. V dropped 4 bases and J dropped 5 bases, with 9 bases sitting between them. The germline CDR1 and CDR2 sequences are LGHNT and FRNRAP.

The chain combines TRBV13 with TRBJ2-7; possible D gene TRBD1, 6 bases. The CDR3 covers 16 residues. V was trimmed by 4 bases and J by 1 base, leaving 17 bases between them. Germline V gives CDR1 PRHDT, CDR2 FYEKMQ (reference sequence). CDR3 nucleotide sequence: TGTGCCAGCAGCTCCACGGGGACACCAATATCCTACGAGCAGTACTTC. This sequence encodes CASSSTGTPISYEQYF.

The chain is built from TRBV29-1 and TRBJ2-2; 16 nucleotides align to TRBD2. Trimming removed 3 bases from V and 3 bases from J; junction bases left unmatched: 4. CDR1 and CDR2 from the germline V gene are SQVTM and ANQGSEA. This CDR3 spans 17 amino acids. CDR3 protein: CSVEGTSGRAYTGELFF. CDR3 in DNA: TGCAGCGTTGAGGGGACTAGCGGGAGGGCTTACACCGGGGAGCTGTTTTTT.

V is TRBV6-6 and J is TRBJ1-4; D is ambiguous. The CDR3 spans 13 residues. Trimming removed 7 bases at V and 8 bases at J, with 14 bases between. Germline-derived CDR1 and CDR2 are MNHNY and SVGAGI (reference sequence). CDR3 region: CASILRRLEKLFF. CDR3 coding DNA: TGTGCCAGCATTTTACGGCGCCTCGAAAAACTGTTTTTT.

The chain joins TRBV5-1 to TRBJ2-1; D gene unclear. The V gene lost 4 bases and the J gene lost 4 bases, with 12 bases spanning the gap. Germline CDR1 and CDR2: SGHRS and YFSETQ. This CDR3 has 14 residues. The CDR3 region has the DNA TGCGCCAGCAGCACCGACTCTCTATACAATGAGCAGTTCTTC. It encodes CASSTDSLYNEQFF.

Written as DNA, the CDR3 is TGTGCCAGTAGTATAGTCCATCGGGGAAACGAGCAGTACTTC. Protein product: CASSIVHRGNEQYF. This chain joins TRBV19 and TRBJ2-7; a possible D gene is TRBD2 (5 bases). Trimming left V 1 base short and J 5 bases short, with 12 bases between. The germline CDR1 and CDR2 sequences are LNHDA and SQIVND (reference sequence). The CDR3 loop spans 14 amino acids.

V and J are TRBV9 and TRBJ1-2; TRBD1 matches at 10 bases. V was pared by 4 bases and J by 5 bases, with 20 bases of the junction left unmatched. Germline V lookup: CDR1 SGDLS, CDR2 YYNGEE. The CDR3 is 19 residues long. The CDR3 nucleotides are TGTGCCAGCAGCCACGACCGGGACAGGGGTATGGATGATGGTTATGGCTACACCTTC. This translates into CASSHDRDRGMDDGYGYTF.

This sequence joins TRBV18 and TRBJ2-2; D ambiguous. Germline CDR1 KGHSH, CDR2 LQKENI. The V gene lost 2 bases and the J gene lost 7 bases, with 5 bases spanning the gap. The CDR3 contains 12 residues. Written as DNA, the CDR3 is TGTGCCAGCTCACCATTTATCGGGGAGCTGTTTTTT. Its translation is CASSPFIGELFF.

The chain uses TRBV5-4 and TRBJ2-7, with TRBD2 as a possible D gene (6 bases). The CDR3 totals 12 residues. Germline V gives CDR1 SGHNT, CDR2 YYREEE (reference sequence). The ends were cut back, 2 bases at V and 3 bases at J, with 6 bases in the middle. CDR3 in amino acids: CASSFGSYEQYF. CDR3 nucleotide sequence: TGTGCCAGCAGCTTCGGGAGCTACGAGCAGTACTTC. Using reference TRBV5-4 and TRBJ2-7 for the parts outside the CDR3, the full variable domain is ETGVTQSPTHLIKTRGQQVTLRCSSQSGHNTVSWYQQALGQGPQFIFQYYREEENGRGNFPPRFSGLQFPNYSSELNVNALELDDSALYLCASSFGSYEQYFGPGTRLTVT.

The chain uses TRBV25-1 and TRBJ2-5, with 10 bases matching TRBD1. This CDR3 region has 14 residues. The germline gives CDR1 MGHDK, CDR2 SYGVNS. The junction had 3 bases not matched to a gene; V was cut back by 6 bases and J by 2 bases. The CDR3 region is CASRPGQGQETQYF. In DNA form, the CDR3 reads TGTGCCAGCAGACCGGGACAGGGGCAAGAGACCCAGTACTTC.

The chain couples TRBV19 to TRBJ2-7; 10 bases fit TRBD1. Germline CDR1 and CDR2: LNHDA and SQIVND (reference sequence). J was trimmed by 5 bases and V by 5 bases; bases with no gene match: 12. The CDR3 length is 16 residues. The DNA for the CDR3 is TGTGCCAGTAGTTGGGGACCCGGGACAGGGGTCCACGAGCAGTACTTC. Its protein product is CASSWGPGTGVHEQYF.

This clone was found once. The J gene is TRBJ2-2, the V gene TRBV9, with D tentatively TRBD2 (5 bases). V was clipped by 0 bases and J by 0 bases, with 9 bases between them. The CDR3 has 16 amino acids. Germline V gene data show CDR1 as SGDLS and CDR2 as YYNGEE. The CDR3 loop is CASSVGGLPNTGELFF. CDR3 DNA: TGTGCCAGCAGCGTAGGAGGACTGCCGAACACCGGGGAGCTGTTTTTT.

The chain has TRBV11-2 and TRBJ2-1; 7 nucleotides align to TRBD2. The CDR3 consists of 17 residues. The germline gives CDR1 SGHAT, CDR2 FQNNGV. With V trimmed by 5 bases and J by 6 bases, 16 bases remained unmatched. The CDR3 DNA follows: TGTGCCAGCAGCCCGAGATTGCGGGAGATATTAACCAATGAGCAGTTCTTC. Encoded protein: CASSPRLREILTNEQFF.

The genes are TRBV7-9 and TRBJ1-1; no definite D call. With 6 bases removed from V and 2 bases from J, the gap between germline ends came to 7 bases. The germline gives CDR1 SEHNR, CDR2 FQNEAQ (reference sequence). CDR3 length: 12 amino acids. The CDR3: CASSYLNTEAFF. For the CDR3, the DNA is TGTGCCAGCAGTTATTTAAACACTGAAGCTTTCTTT.

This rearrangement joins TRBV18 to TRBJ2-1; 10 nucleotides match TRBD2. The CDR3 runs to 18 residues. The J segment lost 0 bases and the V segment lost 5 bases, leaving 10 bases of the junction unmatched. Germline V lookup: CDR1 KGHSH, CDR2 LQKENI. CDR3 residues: CASSGLAEPLTSYNEQFF. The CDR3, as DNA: TGTGCCAGCTCAGGACTAGCGGAACCTCTTACCTCCTACAATGAGCAGTTCTTC.

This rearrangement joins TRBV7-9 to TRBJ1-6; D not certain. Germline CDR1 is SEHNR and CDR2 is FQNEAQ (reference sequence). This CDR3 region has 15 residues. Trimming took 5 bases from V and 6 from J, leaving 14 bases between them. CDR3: CASSLDLGFNSPLHF. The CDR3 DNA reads TGTGCCAGCAGCCTCGACTTGGGGTTTAATTCACCCCTCCACTTT. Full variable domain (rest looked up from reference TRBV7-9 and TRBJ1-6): DTGVSQNPRHKITKRGQNVTFRCDPISEHNRLYWYRQTLGQGPEFLTYFQNEAQLEKSRLLSDRFSAERPKGSFSTLEIQRTEQGDSAMYLCASSLDLGFNSPLHFGNGTRLTVT.

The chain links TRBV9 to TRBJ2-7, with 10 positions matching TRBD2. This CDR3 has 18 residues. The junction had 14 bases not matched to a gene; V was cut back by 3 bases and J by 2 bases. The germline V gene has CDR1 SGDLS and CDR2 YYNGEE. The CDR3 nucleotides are TGTGCCAGCAGCGCCTCCGGGACTAGCGACCGTAGCCCCTACGAGCAGTACTTC. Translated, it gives CASSASGTSDRSPYEQYF.

The CDR3 region is CASSSRDGEQYF. The CDR3 DNA sequence: TGTGCCAGCAGCTCCAGGGATGGCGAGCAGTACTTC. The chain links TRBV5-6 to TRBJ2-7, with a tentative D call TRBD1 (5 bases). In germline, CDR1 is SGHDT, CDR2 YYEEEE. This CDR3 is built from 12 residues. Trimming took 3 bases from V and 6 from J, leaving 10 bases between them.

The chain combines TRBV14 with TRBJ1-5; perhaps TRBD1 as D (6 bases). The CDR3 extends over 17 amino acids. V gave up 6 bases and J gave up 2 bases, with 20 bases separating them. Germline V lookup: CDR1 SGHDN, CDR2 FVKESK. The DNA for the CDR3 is TGTGCCAGCAGTATAAGGAGTAGGGGGGGCCGCAATCAGCCCCAGCATTTT. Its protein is CASSIRSRGGRNQPQHF. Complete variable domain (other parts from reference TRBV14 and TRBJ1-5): EAGVTQFPSHSVIEKGQTVTLRCDPISGHDNLYWYRRVMGKEIKFLLHFVKESKQDESGMPNNRFLAERTGGTYSTLKVQPAELEDSGVYFCASSIRSRGGRNQPQHFGDGTRLSIL.

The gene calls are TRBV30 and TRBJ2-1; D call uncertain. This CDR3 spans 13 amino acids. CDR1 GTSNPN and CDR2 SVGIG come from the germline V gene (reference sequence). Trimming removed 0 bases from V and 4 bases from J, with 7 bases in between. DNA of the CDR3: TGTGCCTGGAGTGTGGACGGTTACAATGAGCAGTTCTTC. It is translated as CAWSVDGYNEQFF. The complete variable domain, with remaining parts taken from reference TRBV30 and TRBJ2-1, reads SQTIHQWPATLVQPVGSPLSLECTVEGTSNPNLYWYRQAAGRGLQLLFYSVGIGQISSEVPQNLSASRPQDRQFILSSKKLLLSDSGFYLCAWSVDGYNEQFFGPGTRLTVL.

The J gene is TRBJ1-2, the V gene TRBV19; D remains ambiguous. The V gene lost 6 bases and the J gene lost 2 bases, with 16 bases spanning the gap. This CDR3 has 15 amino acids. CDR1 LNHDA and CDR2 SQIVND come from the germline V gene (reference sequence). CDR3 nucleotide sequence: TGTGCCAGTAGCAAAGATAGACACAAGAACTATGGCTACACCTTC. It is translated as CASSKDRHKNYGYTF.

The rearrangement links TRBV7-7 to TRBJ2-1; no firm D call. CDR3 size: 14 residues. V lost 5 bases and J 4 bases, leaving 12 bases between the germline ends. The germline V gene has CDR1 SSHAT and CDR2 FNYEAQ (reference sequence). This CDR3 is CASSPSRSYNEQFF. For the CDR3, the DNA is TGTGCCAGCAGCCCCAGCCGCTCTTACAATGAGCAGTTCTTC.

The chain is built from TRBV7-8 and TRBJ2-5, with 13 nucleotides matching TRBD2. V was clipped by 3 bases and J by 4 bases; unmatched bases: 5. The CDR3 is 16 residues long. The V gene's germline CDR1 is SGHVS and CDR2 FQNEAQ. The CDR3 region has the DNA TGTGCCAGCAGCTTGTCCGGGACTAGCGGGATAGAGACCCAGTACTTC. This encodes CASSLSGTSGIETQYF.

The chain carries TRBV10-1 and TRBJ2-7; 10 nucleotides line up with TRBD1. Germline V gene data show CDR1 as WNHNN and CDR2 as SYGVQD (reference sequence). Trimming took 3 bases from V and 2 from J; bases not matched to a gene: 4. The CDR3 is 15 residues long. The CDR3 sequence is CASSDGQGVPYEQYF. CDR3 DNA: TGCGCCAGCAGTGACGGACAGGGGGTTCCCTACGAGCAGTACTTC.

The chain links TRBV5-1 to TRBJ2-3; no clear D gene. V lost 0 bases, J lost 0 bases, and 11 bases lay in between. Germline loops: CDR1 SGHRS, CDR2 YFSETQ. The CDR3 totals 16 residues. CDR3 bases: TGCGCCAGCAGCTTGGGACTGGCTCCTAGCACAGATACGCAGTATTTT. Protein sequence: CASSLGLAPSTDTQYF.

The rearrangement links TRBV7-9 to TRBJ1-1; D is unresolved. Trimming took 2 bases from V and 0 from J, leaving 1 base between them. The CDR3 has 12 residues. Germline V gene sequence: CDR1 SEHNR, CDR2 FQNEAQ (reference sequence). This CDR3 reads CASSLMNTEAFF. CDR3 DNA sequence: TGTGCCAGCAGCTTAATGAACACTGAAGCTTTCTTT. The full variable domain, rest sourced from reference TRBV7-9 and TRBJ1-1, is DTGVSQNPRHKITKRGQNVTFRCDPISEHNRLYWYRQTLGQGPEFLTYFQNEAQLEKSRLLSDRFSAERPKGSFSTLEIQRTEQGDSAMYLCASSLMNTEAFFGQGTRLTVV.